Shown below are 21 T cell receptor beta chains from a single sample sequenced in a study of cytomegalovirus exposure and HLA in healthy donors. A multiplex PCR was run with 60 Vbeta primers and 13 Jbeta primers. Assay used: immunoSEQ multiplex PCR; TCRdb lists only in-frame clones, some missing. Of over 90,000 clones detected, roughly two thirds appear once; the ten largest clones hold less than 15%. Sequencing used PBMCs. All receptors derive from a woman aged 45-60 years in good health and CMV-seropositive.

The count of this clone is one. J is TRBJ1-5 and V is TRBV6-6, with D hard to call. The germline V gene has CDR1 MNHNY and CDR2 SVGAGI (reference sequence). This CDR3 is 15 amino acids long. V dropped 5 bases and J dropped 4 bases, with 15 bases sitting between them. DNA for the CDR3: TGTGCCAGCAGTGACTGGGGAGGGAAGAATCAGCCCCAGCATTTT. Translated, it gives CASSDWGGKNQPQHF.

The V and J genes are TRBV18 and TRBJ2-1, with 8 nucleotides matching TRBD2. CDR1 and CDR2 from the germline V gene are KGHSH and LQKENI. The CDR3 has 15 residues. The trim removed 3 bases at V and 4 bases at J, leaving 5 bases unmatched. CDR3 sequence reads: CASSPGRARYNEQFF. The CDR3 DNA follows: TGTGCCAGCTCACCCGGGAGGGCCAGGTACAATGAGCAGTTCTTC.

This clone was seen a handful of times. V and J are TRBV19 and TRBJ1-4; D is perhaps TRBD1 (6 bases). Germline assignment: CDR1 LNHDA and CDR2 SQIVND (reference sequence). Trimming pared 8 bases from V and 6 bases from J, leaving 16 bases between. The CDR3 runs to 14 residues. The CDR3 nucleotides are TGTGCCAGTGGAAATTTAAACAGGGATGAAAAACTGTTTTTT. Translation: CASGNLNRDEKLFF.

This clone was counted a few times. J is TRBJ2-3 and V is TRBV5-1; tentatively, D is TRBD1 (5 bases). Germline lookup yields CDR1 SGHRS and CDR2 YFSETQ. V lost 0 bases to trimming and J lost 1 base, with 12 bases between them. The CDR3 extends over 16 amino acids. The CDR3: CASSLEGREGTDTQYF. CDR3 DNA sequence: TGCGCCAGCAGCTTGGAAGGCAGGGAAGGCACAGATACGCAGTATTTT.

The rearrangement joins TRBV28 to TRBJ1-2; the D is unclear. There are 12 residues in the CDR3. V lost 6 bases to trimming and J lost 0 bases, with 5 bases between them. Germline V gene sequence: CDR1 MDHEN, CDR2 SYDVKM. Written as DNA, the CDR3 is TGTGCCAGCAGCAACTCTAACTATGGCTACACCTTC. It translates to CASSNSNYGYTF.

V usage is TRBV11-2 and J usage is TRBJ1-1; TRBD1 is a possible D gene (6 bases). Trimming pared 5 bases from V and 4 bases from J, leaving 14 bases between. The germline CDR1 and CDR2 sequences are SGHAT and FQNNGV. The length of the CDR3 is 14 residues. CDR3 loop: CASSPAGASTEAFF. Here the CDR3 DNA reads TGTGCCAGCAGCCCCGCAGGGGCCAGCACTGAAGCTTTCTTT.

As concerns this clone: Other DNA sequences within the sample encode an identical CDR3. The genes are TRBV7-2 and TRBJ2-7, with D perhaps TRBD2 (6 bases). The V and J ends lost 4 bases and 9 bases respectively, with 19 bases between them. Germline V gene data show CDR1 as SGHTA and CDR2 as FQGNSA. The CDR3 totals 14 residues. The CDR3 DNA follows: TGTGCCAGCAGCTCGCGGGGCCTGGGGGGAGGGCAGTACTTC. Its translation is CASSSRGLGGGQYF.

This clone was counted a single time. The CDR3: CASALGGGWYEQYF. The DNA of the CDR3 is TGTGCCAGCGCACTGGGGGGGGGCTGGTACGAGCAGTACTTC. This chain joins TRBV28 and TRBJ2-7, with TRBD2 as a possible D gene (7 bases). Germline CDR1 reads MDHEN; CDR2 reads SYDVKM. V was pared by 8 bases and J by 4 bases, with 18 bases between. The CDR3 runs to 14 residues.

V usage is TRBV27 and J usage is TRBJ2-7, with 10 bases identical to TRBD2. The CDR3 covers 18 residues. The junction had 15 bases not matched to a gene; V was cut back by 2 bases and J by 5 bases. Per germline, CDR1 MNHEY and CDR2 SMNVEV (reference sequence). CDR3 sequence (DNA): TGTGCCAGCAGTTTACGGCCCCCGTCTAGCGGGAGTCTGGACGAGCAGTACTTC. As protein: CASSLRPPSSGSLDEQYF.

The chain couples TRBV5-1 to TRBJ1-1, with 8 bases identical to TRBD1. The CDR3 length is 18 residues. The germline gives CDR1 SGHRS, CDR2 YFSETQ. V dropped 0 bases and J dropped 1; count of bases not matched to a gene: 11. CDR3 protein: CASSLEPGGFGQNTEAFF. The CDR3, as DNA: TGCGCCAGCAGCTTGGAGCCAGGGGGCTTCGGACAGAACACTGAAGCTTTCTTT.

This sequence joins TRBV28 and TRBJ2-5; D is undetermined. The J call may be faulty, since TRBJ2-7 better matches the DNA end. The CDR3 is 11 amino acids. Germline V gene lookup returns CDR1 MDHEN and CDR2 SYDVKM. DNA for the CDR3: TGTGCCAGCAGTGGTACCTACGAGCAGTACTTC. Protein sequence: CASSGTYEQYF.

The chain combines TRBV6-1 with TRBJ2-7; a possible D gene is TRBD2 (6 bases). The CDR3 sequence is 15 residues long. CDR1 and CDR2 from the germline V gene are MNHNS and SASEGT. The germline V and J ends were trimmed by 5 bases and 1 base, with 15 bases remaining between them. The CDR3 coding sequence is TGTGCCAGCAGTAGTTCGGGACTTCCATCCTACGAGCAGTACTTC. This sequence encodes CASSSSGLPSYEQYF.

The genes are TRBV28 and TRBJ2-5; 11 bases agree with TRBD1. This CDR3 region has 16 residues. From germline, CDR1 is MDHEN and CDR2 SYDVKM. V gave up 5 bases and J gave up 3 bases; unmatched junction bases: 8. The CDR3 loop reads CASSPMGQGGKETQYF. The CDR3 DNA is TGTGCCAGCAGTCCAATGGGACAGGGGGGTAAAGAGACCCAGTACTTC. Full variable domain (remainder filled in from reference TRBV28 and TRBJ2-5): DVKVTQSSRYLVKRTGEKVFLECVQDMDHENMFWYRQDPGLGLRLIYFSYDVKMKEKGDIPEGYSVSREKKERFSLILESASTNQTSMYLCASSPMGQGGKETQYFGPGTRLLVL.

V is TRBV11-2 and J is TRBJ1-3; no definite D call. Between the trimmed V and J ends, which lost 1 base and 2 bases, there was a span of 9 bases. Germline loops: CDR1 SGHAT, CDR2 FQNNGV. The CDR3 has 15 amino acids. CDR3 coding DNA: TGTGCCAGCAGCTTAGCGAGGAGGGCTGGAAACACCATATATTTT. Amino acid sequence: CASSLARRAGNTIYF.

This clone was found a few times. This chain connects TRBV6-1 to TRBJ2-5; no firm D call. The J call may be wrong; the DNA end is better matched by TRBJ2-7. The germline CDR1 and CDR2 sequences are MNHNS and SASEGT. CDR3 length equals 15 residues. CDR3 nucleotide sequence: TGTGCCAGCCCCCGGTTCTCAAAATTTGGTTACGAGCAGTACTTC. This sequence encodes CASPRFSKFGYEQYF.

This chain joins TRBV4-3 and TRBJ2-7; the D is unclear. Trimming cost V 0 bases and J 5 bases, with 11 bases left between them. Germline V gives CDR1 LGHNA, CDR2 YSLEER. The CDR3 sequence is 14 residues long. For the CDR3, the DNA is TGCGCCAGCAGCCAAGACATCAACTCGGACGAGCAGTACTTC. Residues: CASSQDINSDEQYF.

This clone ranks as medium-sized. The chain has TRBV6-1 and TRBJ2-3; 11 nucleotides line up with TRBD2. CDR1 is MNHNS, CDR2 SASEGT, per germline. Unmatched junction bases numbered 4, after V lost 9 bases and J lost 2 bases. The CDR3 length is 14 residues. The CDR3 nucleotides are TGTGCCAGTTCGGGACTAGCGGTCACAGATACGCAGTATTTT. Translating gives CASSGLAVTDTQYF.

This clone is a singleton in its sample. The V and J genes are TRBV5-4 and TRBJ2-2, with 8 bases aligning to TRBD2. This CDR3 spans 16 amino acids. With 3 bases clipped from V and 6 bases from J, the junction kept 10 bases outside the gene matches. The germline V gene has CDR1 SGHNT and CDR2 YYREEE (reference sequence). The CDR3 spells CASSSNRGGVAGELFF. The CDR3 DNA reads TGTGCCAGCAGCTCAAACCGGGGGGGAGTGGCCGGGGAGCTGTTTTTT.

The genes are TRBV19 and TRBJ1-5, with 9 positions matching TRBD1. V was clipped by 6 bases and J by 6 bases; unmatched bases: 9. The CDR3 is 15 residues long. CDR1 is LNHDA, CDR2 SQIVND, per germline (reference sequence). The chain's CDR3 is CASSWTGEFGQPQHF. DNA for the CDR3: TGTGCCAGTAGCTGGACAGGGGAATTTGGTCAGCCCCAGCATTTT.

V gene TRBV28 combines with J gene TRBJ1-3, with D maybe TRBD1 (6 bases). From germline, CDR1 is MDHEN and CDR2 SYDVKM. The V gene lost 7 bases and the J gene lost 2 bases, with 18 bases spanning the gap. This CDR3 contains 16 residues. The CDR3 loop is CASTPLTGLAGNTIYF. The CDR3 DNA reads TGTGCCAGCACGCCTCTAACAGGGTTGGCTGGAAACACCATATATTTT.

This chain joins TRBV28 and TRBJ2-1; TRBD2 matches 8 bases. V dropped 4 bases and J dropped 10; count of bases not matched to a gene: 6. Looked up from germline, CDR1 is MDHEN and CDR2 is SYDVKM. CDR3 size: 13 residues. The CDR3 DNA reads as TGTGCCAGCAGTTCCGGGGGGGAGGGAGAGCAGTTCTTC. This sequence encodes CASSSGGEGEQFF.